This TCR beta chain originates from a study of blood T cell repertoires in COVID-19. Measured with immunoSEQ multiplex PCR; TCRdb has only the in-frame clones, and not every one. The sample lists over 45,000 clones, around 86% seen once, with 7.4% in the top ten. The CDR3 has 16 amino acids. V dropped 5 bases and J dropped 4 bases, with 17 bases sitting between them. Looked up from germline, CDR1 is SGHTA and CDR2 is FQGTGA. The sequencing input was peripheral blood. The TCR comes from a man between 60 and 70 years old with active COVID-19. The chain uses TRBV7-3 and TRBJ1-4, with no clear D. The CDR3 loop reads CASSHPMRVYNEKLFF. The CDR3 DNA follows: TGTGCCAGCAGCCATCCGATGAGGGTTTATAATGAAAAACTGTTTTTT.